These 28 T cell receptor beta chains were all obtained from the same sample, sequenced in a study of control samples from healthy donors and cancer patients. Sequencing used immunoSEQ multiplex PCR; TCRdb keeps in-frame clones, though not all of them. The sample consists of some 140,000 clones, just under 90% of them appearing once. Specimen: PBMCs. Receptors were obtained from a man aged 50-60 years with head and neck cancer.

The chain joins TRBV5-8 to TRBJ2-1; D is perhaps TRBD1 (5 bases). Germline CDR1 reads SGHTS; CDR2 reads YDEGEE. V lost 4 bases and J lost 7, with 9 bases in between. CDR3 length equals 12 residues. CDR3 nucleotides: TGTGCCAGCAGCGGGGCTTCGAATGAGCAGTTCTTC. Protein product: CASSGASNEQFF.

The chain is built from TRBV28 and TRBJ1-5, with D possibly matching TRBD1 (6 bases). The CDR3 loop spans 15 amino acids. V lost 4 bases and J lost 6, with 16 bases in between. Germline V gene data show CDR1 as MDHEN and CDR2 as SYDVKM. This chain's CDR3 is CASSSGGRWIQPQHF. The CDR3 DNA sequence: TGTGCCAGCAGTTCTGGGGGGCGCTGGATTCAGCCCCAGCATTTT.

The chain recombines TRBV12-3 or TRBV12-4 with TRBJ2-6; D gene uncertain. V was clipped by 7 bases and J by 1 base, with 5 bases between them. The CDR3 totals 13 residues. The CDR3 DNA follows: TGTGCCAGCAAGATGTCTGGGGCCAACGTCCTGACTTTC. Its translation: CASKMSGANVLTF.

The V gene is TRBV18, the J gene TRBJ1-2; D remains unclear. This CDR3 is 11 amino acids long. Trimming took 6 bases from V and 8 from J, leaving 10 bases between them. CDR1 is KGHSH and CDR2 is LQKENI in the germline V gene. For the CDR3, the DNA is TGTGCCAGCTCTTCCGGTGGGGGCTACACCTTC. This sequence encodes CASSSGGGYTF.

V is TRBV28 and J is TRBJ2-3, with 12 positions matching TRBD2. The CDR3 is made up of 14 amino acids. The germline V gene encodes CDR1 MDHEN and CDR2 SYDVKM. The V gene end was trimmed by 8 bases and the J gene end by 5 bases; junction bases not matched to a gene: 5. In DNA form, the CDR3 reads TGTGCCAGCTGGACTAGCGGGAAGGTAGATACGCAGTATTTT. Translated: CASWTSGKVDTQYF.

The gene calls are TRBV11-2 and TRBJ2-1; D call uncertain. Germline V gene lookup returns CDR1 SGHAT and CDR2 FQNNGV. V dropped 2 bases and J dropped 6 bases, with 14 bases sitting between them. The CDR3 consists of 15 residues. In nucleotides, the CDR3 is TGTGCCAGCAGCTTACGGCCAGGCGGTCGCAATGAGCAGTTCTTC. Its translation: CASSLRPGGRNEQFF.

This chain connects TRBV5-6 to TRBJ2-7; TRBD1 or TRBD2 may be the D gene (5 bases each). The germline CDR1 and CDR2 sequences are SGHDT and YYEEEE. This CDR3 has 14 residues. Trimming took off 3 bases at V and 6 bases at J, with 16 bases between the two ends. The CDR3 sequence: CASSSGTPTREQYF. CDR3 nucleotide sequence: TGTGCCAGCAGCTCCGGGACCCCGACCCGCGAGCAGTACTTC.

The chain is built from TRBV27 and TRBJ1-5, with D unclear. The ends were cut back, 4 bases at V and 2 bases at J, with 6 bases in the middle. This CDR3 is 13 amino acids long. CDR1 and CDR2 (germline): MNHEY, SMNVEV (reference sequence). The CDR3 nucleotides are TGTGCCAGCAGTTCCCTTGGCAATCAGCCCCAGCATTTT. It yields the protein CASSSLGNQPQHF.

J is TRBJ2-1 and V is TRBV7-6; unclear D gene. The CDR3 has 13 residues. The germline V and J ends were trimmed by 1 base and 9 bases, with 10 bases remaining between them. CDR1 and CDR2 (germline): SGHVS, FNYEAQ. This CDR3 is CASSLDRGTEQFF. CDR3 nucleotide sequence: TGTGCCAGCAGCTTAGATCGAGGTACTGAGCAGTTCTTC.

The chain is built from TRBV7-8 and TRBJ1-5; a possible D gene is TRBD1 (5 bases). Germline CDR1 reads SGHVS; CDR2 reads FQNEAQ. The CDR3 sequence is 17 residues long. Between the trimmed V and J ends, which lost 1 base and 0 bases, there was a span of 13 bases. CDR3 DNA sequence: TGTGCCAGCAGCTTAGTTTGGGTGCAGGGTAGCAATCAGCCCCAGCATTTT. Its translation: CASSLVWVQGSNQPQHF.

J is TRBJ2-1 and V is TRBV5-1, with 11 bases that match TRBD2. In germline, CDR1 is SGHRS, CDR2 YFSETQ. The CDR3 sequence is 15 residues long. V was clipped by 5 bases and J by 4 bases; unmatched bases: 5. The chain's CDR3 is CASRLTSGAYNEQFF. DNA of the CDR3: TGCGCCAGCAGATTGACTAGCGGGGCATACAATGAGCAGTTCTTC.

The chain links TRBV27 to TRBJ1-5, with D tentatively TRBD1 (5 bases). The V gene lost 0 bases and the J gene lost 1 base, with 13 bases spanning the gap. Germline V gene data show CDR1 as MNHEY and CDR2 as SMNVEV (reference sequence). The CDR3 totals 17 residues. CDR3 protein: CASSLSASGGSNQPQHF. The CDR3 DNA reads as TGTGCCAGCAGTTTATCCGCATCGGGGGGGAGCAATCAGCCCCAGCATTTT.

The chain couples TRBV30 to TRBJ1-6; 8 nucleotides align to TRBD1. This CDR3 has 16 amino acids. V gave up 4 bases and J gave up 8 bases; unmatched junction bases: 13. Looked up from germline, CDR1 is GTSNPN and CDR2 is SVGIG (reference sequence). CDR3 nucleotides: TGTGCCTGGATCCCTCACCCCGACAGGGGTCATTCACCCCTCCACTTT. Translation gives CAWIPHPDRGHSPLHF. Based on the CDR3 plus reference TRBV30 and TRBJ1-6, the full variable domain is SQTIHQWPATLVQPVGSPLSLECTVEGTSNPNLYWYRQAAGRGLQLLFYSVGIGQISSEVPQNLSASRPQDRQFILSSKKLLLSDSGFYLCAWIPHPDRGHSPLHFGNGTRLTVT.

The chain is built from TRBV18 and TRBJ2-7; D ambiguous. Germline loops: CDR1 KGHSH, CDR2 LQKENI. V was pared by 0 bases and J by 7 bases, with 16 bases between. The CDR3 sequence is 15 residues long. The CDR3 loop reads CASSPPGTAGGEQYF. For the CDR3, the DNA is TGTGCCAGCTCACCACCTGGCACAGCCGGTGGGGAGCAGTACTTC.

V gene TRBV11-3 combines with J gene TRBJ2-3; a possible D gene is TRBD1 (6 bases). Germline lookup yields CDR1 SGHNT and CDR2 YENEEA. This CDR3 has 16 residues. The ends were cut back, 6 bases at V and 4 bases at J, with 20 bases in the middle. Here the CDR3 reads CASSTGTRSAADTQYF. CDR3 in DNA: TGTGCCAGCAGTACAGGGACCCGATCTGCGGCAGATACGCAGTATTTT.

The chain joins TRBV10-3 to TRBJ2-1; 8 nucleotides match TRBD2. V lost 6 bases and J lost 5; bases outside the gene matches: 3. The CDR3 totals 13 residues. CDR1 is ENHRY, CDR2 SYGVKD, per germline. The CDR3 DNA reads TGTGCCATCAGAGGGGGACTAGACAATGAGCAGTTCTTC. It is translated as CAIRGGLDNEQFF.

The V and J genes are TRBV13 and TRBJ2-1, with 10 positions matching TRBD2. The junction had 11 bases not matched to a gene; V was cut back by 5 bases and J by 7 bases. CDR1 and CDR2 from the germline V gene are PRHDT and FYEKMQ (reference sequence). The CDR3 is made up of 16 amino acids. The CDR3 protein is CASSPSGRGLWNEQFF. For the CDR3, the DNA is TGTGCCAGCAGCCCAAGCGGGAGGGGGCTTTGGAATGAGCAGTTCTTC.

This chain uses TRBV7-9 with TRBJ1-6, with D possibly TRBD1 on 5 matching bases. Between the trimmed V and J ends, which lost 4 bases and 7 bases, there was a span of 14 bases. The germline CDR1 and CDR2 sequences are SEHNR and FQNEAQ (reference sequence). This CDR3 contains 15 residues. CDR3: CASSSQGEKNSPLHF. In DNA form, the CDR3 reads TGTGCCAGCAGCTCCCAGGGAGAGAAGAATTCACCCCTCCACTTT.

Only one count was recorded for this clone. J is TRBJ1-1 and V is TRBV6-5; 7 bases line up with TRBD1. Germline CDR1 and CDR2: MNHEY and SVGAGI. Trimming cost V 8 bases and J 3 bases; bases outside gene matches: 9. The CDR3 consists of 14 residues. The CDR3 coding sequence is TGTGCCAGCGGACGACAGGGTCGCGACACTGAAGCTTTCTTT. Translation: CASGRQGRDTEAFF.

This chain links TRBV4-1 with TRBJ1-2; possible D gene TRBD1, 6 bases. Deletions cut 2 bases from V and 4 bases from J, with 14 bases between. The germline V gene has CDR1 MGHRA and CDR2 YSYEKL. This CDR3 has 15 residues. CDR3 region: CASSQQWGASYGYTF. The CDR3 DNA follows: TGCGCCAGCAGCCAACAATGGGGGGCTAGCTATGGCTACACCTTC.

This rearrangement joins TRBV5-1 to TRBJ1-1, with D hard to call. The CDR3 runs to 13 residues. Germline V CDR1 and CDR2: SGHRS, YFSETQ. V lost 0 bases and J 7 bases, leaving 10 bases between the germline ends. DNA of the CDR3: TGCGCCAGCAGCTTGGCGCCAGAACTTGAAGCTTTCTTT. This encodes CASSLAPELEAFF.

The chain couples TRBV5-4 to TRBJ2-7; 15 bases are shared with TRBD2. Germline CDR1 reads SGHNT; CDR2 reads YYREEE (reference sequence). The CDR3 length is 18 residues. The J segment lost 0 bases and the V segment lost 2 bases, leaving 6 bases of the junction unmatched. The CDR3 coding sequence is TGTGCCAGCAGCTTAGGGACTAGCGGGGGGCCATCCTCCTACGAGCAGTACTTC. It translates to CASSLGTSGGPSSYEQYF.

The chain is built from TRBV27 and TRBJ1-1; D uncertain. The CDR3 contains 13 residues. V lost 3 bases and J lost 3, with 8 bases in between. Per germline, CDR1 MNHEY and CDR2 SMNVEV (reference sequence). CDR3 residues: CASSFRVYTEAFF. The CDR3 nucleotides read TGTGCCAGCAGTTTTAGGGTTTACACTGAAGCTTTCTTT.

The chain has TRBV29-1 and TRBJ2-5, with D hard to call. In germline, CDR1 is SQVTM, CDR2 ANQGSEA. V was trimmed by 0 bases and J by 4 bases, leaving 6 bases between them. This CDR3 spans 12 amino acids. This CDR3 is CSVEEVSETQYF. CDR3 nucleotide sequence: TGCAGCGTTGAAGAGGTGTCAGAGACCCAGTACTTC. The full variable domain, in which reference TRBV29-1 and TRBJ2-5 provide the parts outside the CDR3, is SAVISQKPSRDICQRGTSLTIQCQVDSQVTMMFWYRQQPGQSLTLIATANQGSEATYESGFVIDKFPISRPNLTFSTLTVSNMSPEDSSIYLCSVEEVSETQYFGPGTRLLVL.

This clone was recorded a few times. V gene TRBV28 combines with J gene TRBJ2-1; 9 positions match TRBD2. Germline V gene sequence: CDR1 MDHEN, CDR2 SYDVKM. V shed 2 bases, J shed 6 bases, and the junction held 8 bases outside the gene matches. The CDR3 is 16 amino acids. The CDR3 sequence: CASSLTSGLLGNEQFF. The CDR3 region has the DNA TGTGCCAGCAGTTTAACTAGCGGGTTGTTAGGCAATGAGCAGTTCTTC.

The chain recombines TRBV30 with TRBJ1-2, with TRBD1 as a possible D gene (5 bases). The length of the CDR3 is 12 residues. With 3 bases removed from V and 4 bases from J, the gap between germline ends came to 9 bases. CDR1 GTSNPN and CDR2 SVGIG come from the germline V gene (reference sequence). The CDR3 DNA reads TGTGCCTGGAGGGGGGGAAGCTATGGCTACACCTTC. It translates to CAWRGGSYGYTF.

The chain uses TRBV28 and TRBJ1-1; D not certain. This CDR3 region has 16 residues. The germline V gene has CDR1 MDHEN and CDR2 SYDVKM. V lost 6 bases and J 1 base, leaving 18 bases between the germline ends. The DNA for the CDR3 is TGTGCCAGCAGCCAATCGGGCTTGGGTGGGAACACTGAAGCTTTCTTT. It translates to CASSQSGLGGNTEAFF. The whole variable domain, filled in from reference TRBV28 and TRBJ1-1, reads DVKVTQSSRYLVKRTGEKVFLECVQDMDHENMFWYRQDPGLGLRLIYFSYDVKMKEKGDIPEGYSVSREKKERFSLILESASTNQTSMYLCASSQSGLGGNTEAFFGQGTRLTVV.

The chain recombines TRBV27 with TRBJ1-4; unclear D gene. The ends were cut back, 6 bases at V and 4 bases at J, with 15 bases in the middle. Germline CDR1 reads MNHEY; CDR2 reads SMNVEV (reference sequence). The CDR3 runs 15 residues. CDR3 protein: CASSPRASDNEKLFF. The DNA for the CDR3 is TGTGCCAGCAGCCCTCGAGCCAGTGATAATGAAAAACTGTTTTTT.